The 5 T cell receptor beta chains below were found in one sample sequenced in a study of blood T cell repertoires in COVID-19. Clones were read by immunoSEQ multiplex PCR, and TCRdb kept only the in-frame ones, dropping some. Altogether 64,000 or so clones are present, 70% to 80% being singletons, with the ten largest covering 8.5% to 10%. The sample was peripheral blood. The receptors come from a human donor in a cohort sampled during active COVID-19.

This clone was observed a few times. The rearrangement uses TRBV28 and TRBJ1-1, with D tentatively TRBD1 (5 bases). Trimming cost V 5 bases and J 4 bases, with 8 bases left between them. Germline CDR1 and CDR2: MDHEN and SYDVKM. The CDR3 totals 12 residues. The CDR3 reads CASSQGGTEAFF. CDR3 bases: TGTGCCAGCAGTCAGGGTGGCACTGAAGCTTTCTTT.

This clone was counted many times. The rearrangement links TRBV30 to TRBJ1-2, with 9 bases that match TRBD1. This CDR3 comprises 14 residues. V was pared by 0 bases and J by 4 bases, with 3 bases of the junction left unmatched. Germline V CDR1 and CDR2: GTSNPN, SVGIG (reference sequence). CDR3 residues: CAWSVGQGSYGYTF. CDR3 DNA: TGTGCCTGGAGTGTGGGACAGGGATCCTATGGCTACACCTTC.

This clone occurred a few times. The J gene is TRBJ2-7, the V gene TRBV6-6; TRBD2 matches 7 bases. Losses at the gene ends were 0 bases for V and 5 bases for J; bases not matched to a gene: 10. The CDR3 extends over 16 amino acids. Looked up from germline, CDR1 is MNHNY and CDR2 is SVGAGI (reference sequence). CDR3 nucleotide sequence: TGTGCCAGCAGTTACTCCGTGACGGGAGGCGGCAACGAGCAGTACTTC. Translating gives CASSYSVTGGGNEQYF.

The chain links TRBV7-9 to TRBJ2-5; a weak D match, TRBD2 (6 bases). Germline V lookup: CDR1 SEHNR, CDR2 FQNEAQ (reference sequence). With 7 bases removed from V and 5 bases from J, the gap between germline ends came to 20 bases. This CDR3 comprises 15 residues. The CDR3 nucleotides are TGTGCCAGCATCCCCTCGCGAGGAGGGTGGGAGACCCAGTACTTC. Amino acids: CASIPSRGGWETQYF.

This chain uses TRBV7-2 with TRBJ1-4; TRBD1 aligns across 11 bases. From germline, CDR1 is SGHTA and CDR2 FQGNSA. V lost 5 bases, J lost 7 bases, and 3 bases stayed unmatched. CDR3 length: 14 amino acids. This chain's CDR3 is CASSRDRGGEKLFF. The CDR3 nucleotides are TGTGCCAGCAGCCGGGACAGGGGGGGTGAAAAACTGTTTTTT.